This T cell receptor beta chain was profiled in a study of shared clonotypes between healthy human individuals. The method was immunoSEQ multiplex PCR; TCRdb's version includes in-frame clones alone and lacks a portion of them. This sample carries some 2,500,000 clones, 85% to 95% of them seen once, and the ten largest clones take roughly 0.34%. This TCR derives from a man between 18 and 35 years old in good health. Some clones in this sample may be carry-over from other donors' samples. The sample taken for sequencing was naive CD4+ T cells from PBMCs. Subset given: CD45RA+ positively selected.

This CDR3 reads CASGGGLAETYNEQFF. The CDR3 region has the DNA TGTGCTTCAGGAGGGGGACTAGCGGAAACCTACAATGAGCAGTTCTTC. V gene TRBV30 combines with J gene TRBJ2-1; 11 bases align to TRBD2. The CDR3 contains 16 residues. Germline values: CDR1 GTSNPN, CDR2 SVGIG (reference sequence).